This TCR beta chain stems from a study of blood T cell repertoires in COVID-19. In the authors' methods: Estimated nucleated cell counts came from reference gene primer amplification. Clones were read by immunoSEQ multiplex PCR, and TCRdb kept only the in-frame ones, dropping some. V and J calls and clone size are as listed in that table; D and trimming were resolved from the DNA. The sample records fewer than 250,000 clones, 82% being singletons. This CDR3 has 16 residues. Germline V gene lookup returns CDR1 SGHAT and CDR2 FQNNGV. V lost 1 base, J lost 0 bases, and 11 bases lay in between. This chain links TRBV11-2 with TRBJ2-3, with a weak D call TRBD2 (5 bases). The receptor was derived from an older woman with COVID-19, enrolled during active disease. Sequences were obtained from peripheral blood. In DNA, the CDR3 is TGTGCCAGCAGCTTAGGGGCTAGCAGGAGCACAGATACGCAGTATTTT. As protein: CASSLGASRSTDTQYF. Combining the CDR3 with reference TRBV11-2 and TRBJ2-3 gives the whole variable domain EAGVAQSPRYKIIEKRQSVAFWCNPISGHATLYWYQQILGQGPKLLIQFQNNGVVDDSQLPKDRFSAERLKGVDSTLKIQPAKLEDSAVYLCASSLGASRSTDTQYFGPGTRLTVL.